This section outlines one T cell receptor beta chain sequence together with its context. The antigen is unknown. The sample comes from a study of T cell responses to AZD1222 COVID-19 vaccine. Here immunoSEQ multiplex PCR was the method, and the copy in TCRdb shows in-frame clones only, minus some. Among over 95,000 clones listed, approximately 87% were seen once. Germline CDR1 reads SGHTA; CDR2 reads FQGNSA. V lost 1 base and J lost 5, with 9 bases in between. CDR3 size: 14 residues. Notes on the study in general: Of spike-specific TCRs, nearly half reportedly target regions left unmutated in variants.

The sequence was obtained from an adult in good health. The chain couples TRBV7-2 to TRBJ2-1; no clear D gene. This specimen consisted of peripheral blood, obtained on day 0 of AZD1222 vaccination. CDR3 protein: CASSLGYANNEQFF. CDR3 bases: TGTGCCAGCAGCTTAGGGTATGCGAACAATGAGCAGTTCTTC. The whole variable domain, remainder taken from reference TRBV7-2 and TRBJ2-1, is GAGVSQSPSNKVTEKGKDVELRCDPISGHTALYWYRQSLGQGLEFLIYFQGNSAPDKSGLPSDRFSAERTGGSVSTLTIQRTQQEDSAVYLCASSLGYANNEQFFGPGTRLTVL.